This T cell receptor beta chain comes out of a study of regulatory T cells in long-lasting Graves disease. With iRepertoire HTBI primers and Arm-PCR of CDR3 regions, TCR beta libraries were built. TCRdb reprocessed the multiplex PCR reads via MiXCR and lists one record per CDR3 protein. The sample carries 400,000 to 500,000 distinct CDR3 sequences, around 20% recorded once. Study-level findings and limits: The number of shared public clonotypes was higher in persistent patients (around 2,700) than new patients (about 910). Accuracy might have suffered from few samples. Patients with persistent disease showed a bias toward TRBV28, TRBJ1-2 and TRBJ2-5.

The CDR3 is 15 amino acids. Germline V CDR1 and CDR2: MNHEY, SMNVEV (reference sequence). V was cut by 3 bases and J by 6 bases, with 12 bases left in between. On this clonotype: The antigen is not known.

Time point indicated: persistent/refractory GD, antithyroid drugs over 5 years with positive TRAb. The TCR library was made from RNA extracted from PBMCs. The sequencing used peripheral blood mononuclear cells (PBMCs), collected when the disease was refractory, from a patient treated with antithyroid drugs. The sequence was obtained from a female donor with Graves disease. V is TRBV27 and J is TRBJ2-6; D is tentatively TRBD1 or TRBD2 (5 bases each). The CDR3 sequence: CASSFRDGEANVLTF. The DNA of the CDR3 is TGTGCCAGCAGTTTTAGGGACGGTGAGGCCAACGTCCTGACTTTC.